This TCR beta chain was sequenced in a study of blood T cell repertoires in COVID-19. On the study more broadly: The study drew acute and convalescent COVID-19 samples from the United States, Italy and Spain.

This clone turned up a few times. J gave up 4 bases and V 4 bases, and 7 bases lay outside the gene matches. The CDR3 is made up of 13 amino acids. Germline loops: CDR1 SQVTM, CDR2 ANQGSEA. This table comes from immunoSEQ multiplex PCR, and its TCRdb copy is limited to in-frame clones, with some not included. The data show some 46,000 clones, roughly 73% seen once. The V gene is TRBV29-1, the J gene TRBJ2-7, with 7 bases matching TRBD2. Material: peripheral blood. The TCR sequence derives from a man of 80 years or more with acute or convalescent COVID-19. In nucleotides, the CDR3 is TGCAGCGTTGTGCCGGGCGGGAGTTACGAGCAGTACTTC. This encodes CSVVPGGSYEQYF.